These T cell receptor beta chains were read from a single sample in a study of T cell repertoires in cytomegalovirus infection. Using its own MiXCR run on the reads, TCRdb lists one record per CDR3 protein. The table shows 200,000 to 250,000 distinct CDR3 sequences, with about 38% occurring only once. These receptors are not linked to any known antigen. The sequencing used CD8+ T cells from cultured PBMCs, collected from culture after CMV antigen stimulation. These receptors were taken from a human donor in good health (CMV status not recorded). Some clones in this sample may be carry-over from other donors' samples. CDR3s include the opening cysteine and the closing phenylalanine or tryptophan. A D gene is named only where the DNA matches it firmly. Expanded clones are given a class, and other clones once, few, many or no size at all.

abundance,v_gene,len,d_gene,j_gene,CDR3aa,CDR3nt
.,TRBV27,14,.,TRBJ2-1,CASRASSSYNEQFF,TGTGCCAGCCGAGCGAGCAGCTCCTACAATGAGCAGTTCTTC
.,TRBV29-1,11,.,TRBJ2-7,CSVVWDYEQYF,TGCAGCGTTGTCTGGGACTACGAGCAGTACTTC
.,TRBV19,11,.,TRBJ1-2,CASSMTYGYTF,TGTGCCAGTAGTATGACCTATGGCTACACCTTC
.,TRBV10-3,14,TRBD2,TRBJ2-1,CAIRPAGGRGEQFF,TGTGCCATCAGGCCAGCGGGGGGCCGAGGGGAGCAGTTCTTC
few,TRBV20-1,17,.,TRBJ2-3,CSVSPGQGGSGTDTQYF,TGCAGTGTTTCTCCGGGACAAGGGGGATCTGGCACAGATACGCAGTATTTT
.,TRBV6-5,15,TRBD1,TRBJ1-5,CASSYRGQANQPQHF,TGTGCCAGCAGTTACAGGGGACAGGCCAATCAGCCCCAGCATTTT
.,TRBV27,12,.,TRBJ1-1,CASQGMNTEAFF,TGTGCCAGTCAGGGGATGAACACTGAAGCTTTCTTT
once,TRBV7-9,16,.,TRBJ2-2,CASSPVGVRNTGELFF,TGTGCCAGCAGCCCCGTGGGGGTTCGGAATACCGGGGAGCTGTTTTTT
.,TRBV28,15,TRBD1,TRBJ2-2,CASSPWGQITGELFF,TGTGCCAGCAGCCCATGGGGACAGATCACCGGGGAGCTGTTTTTT
few,TRBV7-6,16,TRBD2,TRBJ2-3,CASSKRTSGGTDTQYF,TGTGCCAGCAGCAAGAGGACTAGCGGGGGCACAGATACGCAGTATTTT
few,TRBV7-6,17,TRBD2,TRBJ2-1,CASSPAGAGGRLGEQFF,TGTGCCAGCAGCCCCGCAGGGGCGGGAGGGCGATTGGGTGAGCAGTTCTTC
.,TRBV28,15,.,TRBJ2-7,CASSDTRAVTYEQYF,TGTGCCAGCAGCGATACCAGGGCGGTGACATACGAGCAGTACTTC
many,TRBV7-2,14,.,TRBJ2-7,CASSLSAGHYEQYF,TGTGCCAGCAGCTTATCCGCGGGTCACTACGAGCAGTACTTC
.,TRBV11-2,13,.,TRBJ1-5,CASSFGGAQPQHF,TGTGCCAGCAGCTTTGGGGGGGCTCAGCCCCAGCATTTT
many,TRBV6-5,15,TRBD2,TRBJ2-7,CASSHTRDYSYEQYF,TGTGCCAGCAGTCACACTCGGGACTACTCCTACGAGCAGTACTTC
many,TRBV7-8,16,.,TRBJ2-3,CASSETGLSITDTQYF,TGTGCCAGCAGCGAAACGGGACTTTCAATCACAGATACGCAGTATTTT
.,TRBV6-1,15,.,TRBJ2-1,CASSSRLLQYNEQFF,TGTGCCAGCAGTTCCCGACTATTACAGTACAATGAGCAGTTCTTC
many,TRBV7-6,15,.,TRBJ2-1,CASSLLSASYNEQFF,TGTGCCAGCAGCCTTCTATCGGCCTCCTACAATGAGCAGTTCTTC
.,TRBV10-3,15,TRBD2,TRBJ2-5,CAIASLIAGEETQYF,TGTGCCATTGCTTCCCTAATAGCGGGAGAAGAGACCCAGTACTTC
.,TRBV28,10,.,TRBJ1-1,CASRDSEAFF,TGTGCCAGCAGAGATAGTGAAGCTTTCTTT
.,TRBV4-1,14,.,TRBJ1-6,CASSPSLSNSPLHF,TGCGCCAGCAGCCCCTCGCTTTCCAATTCACCCCTCCACTTT
many,TRBV12-5,15,TRBD1,TRBJ1-1,CASAGGGQGNPEAFF,TGTGCTAGTGCCGGGGGGGGACAGGGTAACCCTGAAGCTTTCTTT
few,TRBV11-2,14,.,TRBJ1-1,CASSIRDTGIEAFF,TGTGCCAGCAGCATAAGGGACACCGGAATTGAAGCTTTCTTT
.,TRBV28,16,.,TRBJ1-2,CASSLWLGDFISGYTF,TGTGCCAGCAGTTTATGGCTGGGGGACTTCATTTCGGGCTACACCTTC
once,TRBV7-6,16,TRBD1,TRBJ1-5,CASSLAGTGTNQPQHF,TGTGCCAGCAGCTTAGCCGGGACAGGTACTAATCAGCCCCAGCATTTT
few,TRBV6-5,17,.,TRBJ2-7,CASSTLGQPLLPYEQYF,TGTGCCAGCAGTACCCTAGGACAGCCTTTGCTACCGTACGAGCAGTACTTC
many,TRBV7-2,12,.,TRBJ1-1,CASSLGDLDAFF,TGTGCCAGCAGCTTAGGGGACCTTGACGCTTTCTTT
few,TRBV28,15,TRBD1,TRBJ2-1,CASSEPGQGENEQFF,TGTGCCAGCAGTGAGCCGGGACAGGGTGAAAATGAGCAGTTCTTC
few,TRBV27,14,.,TRBJ1-1,CASSLTTGGTEAFF,TGTGCCAGCAGTTTAACCACGGGGGGCACTGAAGCTTTCTTT
.,TRBV12-3/TRBV12-4,19,.,TRBJ1-1,CASSFRRAGRAHLNTEAFF,TGTGCCAGCAGTTTTAGACGGGCCGGGAGGGCACATTTGAACACTGAAGCTTTCTTT
few,TRBV7-6,12,.,TRBJ1-1,CASSPRGKEAFF,TGTGCCAGCAGCCCCCGGGGGAAAGAAGCTTTCTTT
.,TRBV20-1,15,TRBD2,TRBJ2-1,CSARSSGSLADEQFF,TGCAGTGCTAGGTCTAGCGGTTCTCTTGCCGATGAGCAGTTCTTC
.,TRBV7-2,16,TRBD2,TRBJ2-1,CASSLRSASGRNEQFF,TGTGCCAGCAGCTTAAGATCTGCTAGCGGGAGAAATGAGCAGTTCTTC
.,TRBV19,15,TRBD1,TRBJ2-1,CASSLQDREVNEQFF,TGTGCCAGTAGTCTCCAGGACAGGGAGGTCAATGAGCAGTTCTTC
.,TRBV7-9,15,.,TRBJ1-6,CASSFEKQYNSPLHF,TGTGCCAGCAGCTTTGAGAAGCAGTATAATTCACCCCTCCACTTT
many,TRBV7-2,14,.,TRBJ1-5,CASSFGQSNQPQHF,TGTGCCAGCAGCTTTGGACAGTCCAATCAGCCCCAGCATTTT
.,TRBV19,16,.,TRBJ2-1,CASSISAGYPDNEQFF,TGTGCCAGTAGTATTAGCGCCGGGTACCCCGACAATGAGCAGTTCTTC
.,TRBV7-4,14,.,TRBJ2-7,CASSLDPSSYEQYF,TGTGCCAGCAGCTTAGACCCTAGCTCCTACGAGCAGTACTTC
.,TRBV20-1,19,TRBD1,TRBJ2-2,CSARLKGTGEIVNTGELFF,TGCAGTGCTAGACTAAAGGGGACAGGGGAAATTGTGAACACCGGGGAGCTGTTTTTT
.,TRBV11-2,16,.,TRBJ2-1,CASSLSRGARVNEQFF,TGTGCCAGCAGCTTATCCCGAGGGGCTAGGGTCAATGAGCAGTTCTTC
.,TRBV28,18,TRBD2,TRBJ2-3,CASSSPYESGRLVDTQYF,TGTGCCAGCAGTTCCCCATATGAGAGCGGGAGGTTGGTAGATACGCAGTATTTT
few,TRBV27,16,.,TRBJ1-2,CASSLFTTGNPHGYTF,TGTGCCAGCAGTTTATTTACCACAGGGAACCCTCATGGCTACACCTTC